This T cell receptor (beta chain) was captured by sequencing in a study of molecular identifiers for immune sequencing clone quantification. Each CDR3 protein is one row after TCRdb ran MiXCR on the PCR reads. Among about 630,000 distinct CDR3 sequences listed, roughly 27% were seen once. This clonotype was detected only a few times. Sequenced sample: naive CD8+ T cells from blood, with Jurkat cell RNA spiked in. Subset: FACS-sorted CD8+CD4-CCR7+CD45RA+ naive T cells. This TCR was recovered from a human donor in good health. Some libraries in this study had Jurkat cell RNA spiked in.

Here the CDR3 DNA reads TGTGCCAGCAGCCTAAGTGCCTGGTCGGACACTGAAGCTTTCTTT. It is translated as CASSLSAWSDTEAFF. The chain couples TRBV3-1 to TRBJ1-1; D is undetermined. Germline lookup yields CDR1 LGHDT and CDR2 YNNKEL (reference sequence). The CDR3 totals 15 residues. The ends were cut back, 4 bases at V and 3 bases at J, with 15 bases in the middle.